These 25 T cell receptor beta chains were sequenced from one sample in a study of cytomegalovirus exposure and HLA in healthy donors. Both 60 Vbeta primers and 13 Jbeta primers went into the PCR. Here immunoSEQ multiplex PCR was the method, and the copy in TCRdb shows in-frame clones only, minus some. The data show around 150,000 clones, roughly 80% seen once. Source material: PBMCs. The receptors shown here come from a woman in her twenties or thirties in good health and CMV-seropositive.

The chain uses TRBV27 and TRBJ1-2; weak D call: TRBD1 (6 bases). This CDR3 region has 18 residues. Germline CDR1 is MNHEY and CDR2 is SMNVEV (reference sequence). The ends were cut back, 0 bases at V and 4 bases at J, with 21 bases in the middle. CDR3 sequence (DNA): TGTGCCAGCAGTTTATCGTTCCAGGGGCCTAGCCCCCTCTATGGCTACACCTTC. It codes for CASSLSFQGPSPLYGYTF.

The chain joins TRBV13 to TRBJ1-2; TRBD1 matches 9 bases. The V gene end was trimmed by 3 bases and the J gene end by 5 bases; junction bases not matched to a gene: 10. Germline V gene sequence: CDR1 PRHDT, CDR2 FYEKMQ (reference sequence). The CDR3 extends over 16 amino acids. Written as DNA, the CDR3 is TGTGCCAGCAGCTTGGGGCCCGGGACAGGGTTTTATGGCTACACCTTC. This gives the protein CASSLGPGTGFYGYTF.

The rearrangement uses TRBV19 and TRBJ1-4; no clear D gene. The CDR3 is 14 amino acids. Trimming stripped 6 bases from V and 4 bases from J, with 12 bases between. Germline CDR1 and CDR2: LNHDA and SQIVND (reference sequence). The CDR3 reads CASSPPGINEKLFF. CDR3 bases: TGTGCCAGTAGCCCCCCCGGGATTAATGAAAAACTGTTTTTT.

Here the CDR3 reads CAISDGSRSYEQYF. The CDR3 DNA reads TGTGCCATCAGTGATGGCTCCAGATCCTACGAGCAGTACTTC. The chain has TRBV10-3 and TRBJ2-7; D is unresolved. Germline loops: CDR1 ENHRY, CDR2 SYGVKD. This CDR3 comprises 14 residues. Trimming took 3 bases from V and 1 from J, leaving 10 bases between them.

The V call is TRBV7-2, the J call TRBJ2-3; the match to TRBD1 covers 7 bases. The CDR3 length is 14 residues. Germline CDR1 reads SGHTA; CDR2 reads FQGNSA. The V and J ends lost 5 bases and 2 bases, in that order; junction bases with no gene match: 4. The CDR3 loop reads CASSLDRYTDTQYF. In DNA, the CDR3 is TGTGCCAGCAGCCTGGACAGGTACACAGATACGCAGTATTTT.

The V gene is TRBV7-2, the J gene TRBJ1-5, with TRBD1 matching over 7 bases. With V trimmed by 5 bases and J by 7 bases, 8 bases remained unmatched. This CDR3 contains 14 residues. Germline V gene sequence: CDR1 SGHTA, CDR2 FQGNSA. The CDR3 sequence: CASSLRQGGQPQHF. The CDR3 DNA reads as TGTGCCAGCAGCCTCAGACAGGGAGGCCAGCCCCAGCATTTT.

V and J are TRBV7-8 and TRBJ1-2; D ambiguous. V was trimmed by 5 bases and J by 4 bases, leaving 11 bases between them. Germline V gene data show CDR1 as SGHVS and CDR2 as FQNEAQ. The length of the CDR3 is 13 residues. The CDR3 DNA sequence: TGTGCCAGCAGCACCCGGGATTTCTATGGCTACACCTTC. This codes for CASSTRDFYGYTF.

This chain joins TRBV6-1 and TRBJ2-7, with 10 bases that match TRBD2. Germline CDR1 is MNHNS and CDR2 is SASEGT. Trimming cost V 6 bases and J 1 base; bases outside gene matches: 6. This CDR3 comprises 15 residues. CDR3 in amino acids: CASRSLAGESYEQYF. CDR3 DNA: TGTGCCAGCAGGTCGCTAGCGGGGGAGTCCTACGAGCAGTACTTC.

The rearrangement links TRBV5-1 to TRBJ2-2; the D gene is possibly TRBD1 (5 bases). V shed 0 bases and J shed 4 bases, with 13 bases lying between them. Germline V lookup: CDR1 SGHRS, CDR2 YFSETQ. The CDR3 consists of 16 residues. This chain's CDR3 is CASSLVSRVGTGELFF. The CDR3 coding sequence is TGCGCCAGCAGCTTGGTTAGCAGGGTCGGCACCGGGGAGCTGTTTTTT. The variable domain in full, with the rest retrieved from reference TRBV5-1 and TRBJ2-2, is KAGVTQTPRYLIKTRGQQVTLSCSPISGHRSVSWYQQTPGQGLQFLFEYFSETQRNKGNFPGRFSGRQFSNSRSEMNVSTLELGDSALYLCASSLVSRVGTGELFFGEGSRLTVL.

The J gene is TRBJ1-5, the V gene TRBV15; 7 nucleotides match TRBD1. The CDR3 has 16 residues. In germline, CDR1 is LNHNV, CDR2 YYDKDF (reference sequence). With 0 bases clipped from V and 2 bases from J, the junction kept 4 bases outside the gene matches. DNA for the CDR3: TGTGCCACCAGCAGAGATCGAGGGGGCGGCAATCAGCCCCAGCATTTT. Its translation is CATSRDRGGGNQPQHF.

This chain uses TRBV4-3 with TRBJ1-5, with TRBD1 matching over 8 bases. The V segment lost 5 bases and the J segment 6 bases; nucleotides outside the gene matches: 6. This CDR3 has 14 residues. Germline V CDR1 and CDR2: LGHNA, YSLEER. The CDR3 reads CASSLDRASQPQHF. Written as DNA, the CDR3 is TGCGCCAGCAGCTTGGACAGGGCTAGTCAGCCCCAGCATTTT.

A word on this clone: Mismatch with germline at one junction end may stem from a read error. The CDR3 region is CSSNPSSSGPYEQYF. The CDR3 DNA follows: TGTTCCAGCAACCCCTCGAGTAGCGGTCCCTACGAGCAGTACTTC. The chain links TRBV7-9 to TRBJ2-7, with D possibly being TRBD2 (6 bases). CDR1 and CDR2 (germline): SEHNR, FQNEAQ (reference sequence). There are 15 residues in the CDR3.

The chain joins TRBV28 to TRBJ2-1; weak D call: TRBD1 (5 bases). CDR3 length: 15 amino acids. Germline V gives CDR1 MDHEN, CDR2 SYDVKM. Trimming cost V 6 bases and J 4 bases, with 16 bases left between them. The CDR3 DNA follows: TGTGCCAGCAGGTCCCAGGGCTTATCGTACAATGAGCAGTTCTTC. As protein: CASRSQGLSYNEQFF.

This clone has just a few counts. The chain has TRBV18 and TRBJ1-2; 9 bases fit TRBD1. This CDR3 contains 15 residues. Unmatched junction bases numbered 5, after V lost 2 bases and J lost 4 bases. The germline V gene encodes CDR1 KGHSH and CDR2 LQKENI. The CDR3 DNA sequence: TGTGCCAGCTCACCAGGGGGACAGGGATCCTATGGCTACACCTTC. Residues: CASSPGGQGSYGYTF.

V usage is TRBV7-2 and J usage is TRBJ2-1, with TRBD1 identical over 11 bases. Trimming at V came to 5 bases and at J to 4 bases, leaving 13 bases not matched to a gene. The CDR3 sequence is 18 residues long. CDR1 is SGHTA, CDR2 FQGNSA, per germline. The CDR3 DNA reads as TGTGCCAGCAGCCCAAATTACCGGACAGGGGGCAATTACAATGAGCAGTTCTTC. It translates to CASSPNYRTGGNYNEQFF. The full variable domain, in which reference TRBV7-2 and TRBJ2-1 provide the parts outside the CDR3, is GAGVSQSPSNKVTEKGKDVELRCDPISGHTALYWYRQSLGQGLEFLIYFQGNSAPDKSGLPSDRFSAERTGGSVSTLTIQRTQQEDSAVYLCASSPNYRTGGNYNEQFFGPGTRLTVL.

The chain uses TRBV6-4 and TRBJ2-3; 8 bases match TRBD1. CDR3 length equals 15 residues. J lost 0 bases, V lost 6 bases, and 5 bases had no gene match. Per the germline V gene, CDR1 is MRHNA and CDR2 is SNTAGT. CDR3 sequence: CASSYRDRSTDTQYF. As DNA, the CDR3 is TGTGCCAGCAGCTACCGGGACAGGAGCACAGATACGCAGTATTTT.

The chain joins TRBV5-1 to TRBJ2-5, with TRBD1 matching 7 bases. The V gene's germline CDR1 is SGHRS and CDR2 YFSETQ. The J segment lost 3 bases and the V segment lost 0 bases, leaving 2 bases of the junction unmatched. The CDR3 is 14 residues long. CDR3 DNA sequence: TGCGCCAGCAGCTTGGCGCAGGGGGAAGAGACCCAGTACTTC. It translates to CASSLAQGEETQYF.

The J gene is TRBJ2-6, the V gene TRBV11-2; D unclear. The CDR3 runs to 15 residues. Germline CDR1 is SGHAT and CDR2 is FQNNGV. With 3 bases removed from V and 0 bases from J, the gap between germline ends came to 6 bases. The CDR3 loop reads CASSFIRSGANVLTF. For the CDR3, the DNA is TGTGCCAGCAGCTTTATCCGCTCTGGGGCCAACGTCCTGACTTTC.

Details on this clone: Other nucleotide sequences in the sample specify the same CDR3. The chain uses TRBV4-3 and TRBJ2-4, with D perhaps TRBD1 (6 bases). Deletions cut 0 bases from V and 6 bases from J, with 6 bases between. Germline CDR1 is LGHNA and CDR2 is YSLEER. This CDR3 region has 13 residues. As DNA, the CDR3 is TGCGCCAGCAGCCAAGACAGGGGAAACATTCAGTACTTC. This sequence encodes CASSQDRGNIQYF.

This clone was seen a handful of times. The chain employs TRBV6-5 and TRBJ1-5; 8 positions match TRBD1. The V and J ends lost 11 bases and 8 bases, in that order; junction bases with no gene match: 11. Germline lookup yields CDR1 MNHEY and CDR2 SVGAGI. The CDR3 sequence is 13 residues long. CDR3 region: CAAGTGGREPQHF. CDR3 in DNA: TGTGCCGCCGGGACAGGCGGTCGGGAGCCCCAGCATTTT.

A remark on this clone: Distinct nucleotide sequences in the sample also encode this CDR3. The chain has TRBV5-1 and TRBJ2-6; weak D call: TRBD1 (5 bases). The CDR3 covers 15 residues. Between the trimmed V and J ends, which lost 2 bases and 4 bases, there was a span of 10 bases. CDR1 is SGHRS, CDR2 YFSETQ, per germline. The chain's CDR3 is CASSFTGSGANVLTF. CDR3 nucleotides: TGCGCCAGCAGCTTTACAGGCTCCGGGGCCAACGTCCTGACTTTC.

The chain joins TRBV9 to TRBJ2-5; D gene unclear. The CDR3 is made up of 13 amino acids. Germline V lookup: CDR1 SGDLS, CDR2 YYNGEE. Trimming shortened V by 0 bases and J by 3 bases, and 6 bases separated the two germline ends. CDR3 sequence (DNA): TGTGCCAGCAGCGTAGATGTTAAAGAGACCCAGTACTTC. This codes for CASSVDVKETQYF.

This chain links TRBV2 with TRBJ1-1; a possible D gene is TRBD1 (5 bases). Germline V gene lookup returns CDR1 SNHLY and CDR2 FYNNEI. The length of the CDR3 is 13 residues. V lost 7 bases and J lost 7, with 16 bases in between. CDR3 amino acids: CASNREEGVEAFF. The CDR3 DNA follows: TGTGCCAGCAACCGCGAGGAAGGGGTTGAAGCTTTCTTT.

CDR3 amino acids: CASSREAGQPQHF. CDR3 nucleotides: TGTGCCAGCAGTAGGGAGGCGGGTCAGCCCCAGCATTTT. The gene calls are TRBV25-1 and TRBJ1-5; no definite D call. V gave up 5 bases and J gave up 6 bases, with 11 bases separating them. The CDR3 covers 13 residues. CDR1 and CDR2 (germline): MGHDK, SYGVNS.

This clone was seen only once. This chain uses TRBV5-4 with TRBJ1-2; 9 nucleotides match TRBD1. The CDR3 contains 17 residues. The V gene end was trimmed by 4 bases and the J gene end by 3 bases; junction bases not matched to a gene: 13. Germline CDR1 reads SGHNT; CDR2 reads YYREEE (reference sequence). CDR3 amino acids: CASSLLPHRDRDYGYTF. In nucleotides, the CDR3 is TGTGCCAGCAGCCTTCTTCCTCACCGGGACAGGGACTATGGCTACACCTTC.